This T cell receptor beta chain came from a study of blood T cell repertoires in COVID-19. The V gene end was trimmed by 0 bases and the J gene end by 7 bases; junction bases not matched to a gene: 5. The germline gives CDR1 MGHRA, CDR2 YSYEKL. This CDR3 is 14 amino acids long. TCRdb keeps only in-frame clones here, not all; method: immunoSEQ multiplex PCR. The sample yields about 44,000 clones, over 85% seen once. The rearrangement links TRBV4-1 to TRBJ2-7; TRBD1 matches at 8 bases. The sequencing input was peripheral blood. The source is a man aged 50-59 years with COVID-19, enrolled during active disease. The DNA of the CDR3 is TGCGCCAGCAGCCAAGAAAACAGGGGGATAGAGCAGTACTTC. This gives the protein CASSQENRGIEQYF.